This note documents a single TCR beta chain sequence. What it recognizes is unknown. The same CDR3 can be traced to other DNA sequences in this sample. The data were taken from a study of cytomegalovirus exposure and HLA in healthy donors. Whole-study findings and limits: High specificity and sensitivity for cytomegalovirus status were reported for the classifier. Being productive about 90% or about 30% of the time was typical of most TCR beta V segments in an earlier analysis. Generally TCR sequences proved uncommon, though certain public TCRs appeared in numerous donors.

Germline V gives CDR1 LGHNA, CDR2 YNFKEQ. This CDR3 comprises 13 residues. V was shortened by 2 bases and J by 2 bases, with 4 bases between the two germline ends. Use of 60 Vbeta and 13 Jbeta primers characterized the PCR. Here immunoSEQ multiplex PCR was the method, and the copy in TCRdb shows in-frame clones only, minus some. Of roughly 160,000 clones in the sample, around 77% were seen once. This chain uses TRBV4-2 with TRBJ1-5; D is unresolved. This receptor was identified in a woman between 45 and 65 years old in good health and CMV-seropositive. Sequenced: PBMCs. The CDR3 DNA reads as TGTGCCAGCAGCCAATCAGGCAATCAGCCCCAGCATTTT. It codes for CASSQSGNQPQHF.